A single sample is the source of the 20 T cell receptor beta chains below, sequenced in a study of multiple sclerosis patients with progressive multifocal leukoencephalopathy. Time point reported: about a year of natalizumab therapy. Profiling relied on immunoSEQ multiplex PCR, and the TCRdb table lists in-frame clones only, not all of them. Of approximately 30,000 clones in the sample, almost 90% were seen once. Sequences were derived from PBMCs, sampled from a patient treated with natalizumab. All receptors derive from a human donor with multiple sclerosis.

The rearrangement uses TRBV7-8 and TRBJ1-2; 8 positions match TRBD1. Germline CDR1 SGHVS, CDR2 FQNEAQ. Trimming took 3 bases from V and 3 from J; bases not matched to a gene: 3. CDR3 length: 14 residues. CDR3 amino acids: CASSLTGEDYGYTF. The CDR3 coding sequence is TGTGCCAGCAGCTTGACAGGGGAAGACTATGGCTACACCTTC.

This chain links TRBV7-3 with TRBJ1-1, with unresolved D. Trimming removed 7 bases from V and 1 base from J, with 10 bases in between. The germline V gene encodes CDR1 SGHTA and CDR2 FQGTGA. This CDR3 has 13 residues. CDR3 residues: CASTLGRNTEAFF. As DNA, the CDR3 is TGTGCCAGCACCCTTGGTAGGAACACTGAAGCTTTCTTT.

CDR3 in DNA: TGTGCCAGCAGTTACCACTCTGGGGCCAACGTCCTGACTTTC. Its translation: CASSYHSGANVLTF. The rearrangement joins TRBV6-5 to TRBJ2-6; D is ambiguous. Germline loops: CDR1 MNHEY, CDR2 SVGAGI. Trimming removed 2 bases from V and 0 bases from J, with 2 bases in between. This CDR3 comprises 14 residues.

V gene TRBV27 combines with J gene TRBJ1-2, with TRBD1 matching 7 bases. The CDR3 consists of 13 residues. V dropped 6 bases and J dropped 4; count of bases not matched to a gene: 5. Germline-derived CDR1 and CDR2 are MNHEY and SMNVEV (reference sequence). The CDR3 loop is CASSLQGPYGYTF. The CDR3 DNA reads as TGTGCCAGCAGCTTACAGGGGCCCTATGGCTACACCTTC.

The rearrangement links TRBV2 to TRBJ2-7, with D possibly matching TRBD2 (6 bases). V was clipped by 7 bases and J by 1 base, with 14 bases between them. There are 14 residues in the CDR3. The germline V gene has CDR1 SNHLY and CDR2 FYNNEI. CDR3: CASNAGLFSYEQYF. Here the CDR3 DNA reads TGTGCCAGCAACGCGGGGCTTTTTTCCTACGAGCAGTACTTC.

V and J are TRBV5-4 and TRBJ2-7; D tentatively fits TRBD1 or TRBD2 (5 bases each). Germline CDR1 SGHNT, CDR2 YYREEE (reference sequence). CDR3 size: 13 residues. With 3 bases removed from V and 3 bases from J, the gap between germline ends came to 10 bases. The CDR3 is CASSWGRDYEQYF. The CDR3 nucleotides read TGTGCCAGCAGCTGGGGACGGGACTACGAGCAGTACTTC. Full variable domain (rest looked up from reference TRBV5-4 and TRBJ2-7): ETGVTQSPTHLIKTRGQQVTLRCSSQSGHNTVSWYQQALGQGPQFIFQYYREEENGRGNFPPRFSGLQFPNYSSELNVNALELDDSALYLCASSWGRDYEQYFGPGTRLTVT.

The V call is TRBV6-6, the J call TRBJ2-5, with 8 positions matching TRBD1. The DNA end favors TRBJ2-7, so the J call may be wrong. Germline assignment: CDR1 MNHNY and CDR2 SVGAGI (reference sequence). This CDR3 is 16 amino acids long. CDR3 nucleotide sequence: TGTGCCAGCAGTTACACACCCCCGGGACAGGTCTCCGAGCAGTACTTC. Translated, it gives CASSYTPPGQVSEQYF.

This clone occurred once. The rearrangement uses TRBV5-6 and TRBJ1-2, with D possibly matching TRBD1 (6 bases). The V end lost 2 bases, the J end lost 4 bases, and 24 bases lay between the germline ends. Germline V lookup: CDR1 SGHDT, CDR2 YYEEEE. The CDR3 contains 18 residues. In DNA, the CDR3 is TGTGCCAGCAGCTTAGGATACCTACAGGGAGGGTTAGGCTATGGCTACACCTTC. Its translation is CASSLGYLQGGLGYGYTF.

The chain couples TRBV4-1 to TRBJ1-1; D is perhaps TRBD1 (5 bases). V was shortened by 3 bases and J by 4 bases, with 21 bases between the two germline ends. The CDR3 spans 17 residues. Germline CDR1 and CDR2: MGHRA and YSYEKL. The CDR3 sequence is CASSQEGTSGSSTEAFF. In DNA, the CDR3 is TGCGCCAGCAGCCAGGAGGGGACCTCCGGATCCAGCACTGAAGCTTTCTTT.

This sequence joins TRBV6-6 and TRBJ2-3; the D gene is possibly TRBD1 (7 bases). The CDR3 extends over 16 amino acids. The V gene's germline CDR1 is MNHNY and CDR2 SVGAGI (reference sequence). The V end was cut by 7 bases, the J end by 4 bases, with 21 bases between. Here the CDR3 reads CASTLKGGGAADTQYF. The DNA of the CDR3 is TGTGCCAGCACCCTAAAAGGAGGGGGCGCGGCAGATACGCAGTATTTT.

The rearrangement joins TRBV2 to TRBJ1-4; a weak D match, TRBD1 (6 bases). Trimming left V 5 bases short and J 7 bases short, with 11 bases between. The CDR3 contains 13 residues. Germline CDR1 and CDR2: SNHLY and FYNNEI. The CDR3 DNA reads TGTGCCAGCAGTTCAGGGGAGATTGAAAAACTGTTTTTT. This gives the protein CASSSGEIEKLFF.

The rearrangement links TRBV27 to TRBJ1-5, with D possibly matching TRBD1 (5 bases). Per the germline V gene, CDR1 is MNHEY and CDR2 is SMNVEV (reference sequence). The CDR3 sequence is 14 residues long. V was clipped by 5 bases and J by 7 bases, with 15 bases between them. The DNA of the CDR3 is TGTGCCAGCAGTCTCAGGGACTCGGGCCAGCCCCAGCATTTT. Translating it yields CASSLRDSGQPQHF.

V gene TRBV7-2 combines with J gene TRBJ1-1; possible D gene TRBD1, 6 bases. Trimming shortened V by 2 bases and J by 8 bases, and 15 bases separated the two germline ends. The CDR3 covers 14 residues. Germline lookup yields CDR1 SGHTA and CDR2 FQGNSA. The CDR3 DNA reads TGTGCCAGCAGCTTAAGGGGGATAATATCCGAAGCTTTCTTT. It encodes CASSLRGIISEAFF.

The CDR3 bases are TGTGCCAGCAGCGTCTACAGGGGGAGAGTACAAGAGACCCAGTACTTC. This gives the protein CASSVYRGRVQETQYF. The rearrangement joins TRBV11-2 to TRBJ2-5; 8 bases line up with TRBD1. The CDR3 covers 16 residues. The V and J ends lost 5 bases and 2 bases, in that order; junction bases with no gene match: 10. The germline CDR1 and CDR2 sequences are SGHAT and FQNNGV. Supplemented by reference TRBV11-2 and TRBJ2-5, the full variable domain reads EAGVAQSPRYKIIEKRQSVAFWCNPISGHATLYWYQQILGQGPKLLIQFQNNGVVDDSQLPKDRFSAERLKGVDSTLKIQPAKLEDSAVYLCASSVYRGRVQETQYFGPGTRLLVL.

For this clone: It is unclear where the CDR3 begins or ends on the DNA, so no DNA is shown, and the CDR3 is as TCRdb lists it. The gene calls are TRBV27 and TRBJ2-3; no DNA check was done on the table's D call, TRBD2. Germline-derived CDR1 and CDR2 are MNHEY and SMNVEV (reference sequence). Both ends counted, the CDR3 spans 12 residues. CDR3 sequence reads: CASSSSGDTQYF.

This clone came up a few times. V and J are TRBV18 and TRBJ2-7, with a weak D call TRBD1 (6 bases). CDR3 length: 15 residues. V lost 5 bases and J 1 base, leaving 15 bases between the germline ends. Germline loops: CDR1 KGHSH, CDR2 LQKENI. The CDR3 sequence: CASSSQGSLSYEQYF. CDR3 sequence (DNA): TGTGCCAGCTCATCACAGGGTAGTCTTTCCTACGAGCAGTACTTC.

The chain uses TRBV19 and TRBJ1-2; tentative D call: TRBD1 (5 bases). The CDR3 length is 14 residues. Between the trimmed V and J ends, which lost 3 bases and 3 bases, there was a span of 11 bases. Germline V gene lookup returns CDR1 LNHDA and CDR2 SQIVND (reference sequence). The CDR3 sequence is CASSIDSPDYGYTF. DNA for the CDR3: TGTGCCAGTAGTATCGACAGTCCAGACTATGGCTACACCTTC.

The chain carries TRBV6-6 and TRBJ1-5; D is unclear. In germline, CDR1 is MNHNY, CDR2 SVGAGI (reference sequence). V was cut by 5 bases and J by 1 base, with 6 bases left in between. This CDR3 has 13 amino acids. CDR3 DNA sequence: TGTGCCAGCAGTCGTGTCAGCAATCAGCCCCAGCATTTT. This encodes CASSRVSNQPQHF.

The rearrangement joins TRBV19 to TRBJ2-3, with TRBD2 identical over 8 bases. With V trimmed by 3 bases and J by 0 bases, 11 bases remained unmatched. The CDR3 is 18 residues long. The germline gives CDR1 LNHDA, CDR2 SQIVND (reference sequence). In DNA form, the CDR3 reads TGTGCCAGTAGTATTGGCAGGCAGCGGGGGACTAGCACAGATACGCAGTATTTT. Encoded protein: CASSIGRQRGTSTDTQYF.

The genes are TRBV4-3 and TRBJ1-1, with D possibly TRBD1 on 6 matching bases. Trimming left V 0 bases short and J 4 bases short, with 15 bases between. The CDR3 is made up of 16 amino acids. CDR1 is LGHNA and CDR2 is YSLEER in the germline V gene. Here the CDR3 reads CASSQEAQGSGTEAFF. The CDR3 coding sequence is TGCGCCAGCAGCCAAGAGGCTCAGGGGAGCGGCACTGAAGCTTTCTTT.